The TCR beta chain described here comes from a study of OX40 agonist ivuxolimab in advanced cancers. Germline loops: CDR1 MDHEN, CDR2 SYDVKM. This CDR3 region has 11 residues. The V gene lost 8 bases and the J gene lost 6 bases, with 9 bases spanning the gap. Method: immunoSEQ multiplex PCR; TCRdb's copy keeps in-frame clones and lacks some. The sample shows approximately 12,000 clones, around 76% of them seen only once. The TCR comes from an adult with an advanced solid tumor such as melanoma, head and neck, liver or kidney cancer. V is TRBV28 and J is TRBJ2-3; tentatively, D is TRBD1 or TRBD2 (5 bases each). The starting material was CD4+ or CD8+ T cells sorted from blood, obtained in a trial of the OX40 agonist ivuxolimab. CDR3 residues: CASGTGDTQYF. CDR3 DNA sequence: TGTGCCAGCGGGACCGGGGATACGCAGTATTTT.